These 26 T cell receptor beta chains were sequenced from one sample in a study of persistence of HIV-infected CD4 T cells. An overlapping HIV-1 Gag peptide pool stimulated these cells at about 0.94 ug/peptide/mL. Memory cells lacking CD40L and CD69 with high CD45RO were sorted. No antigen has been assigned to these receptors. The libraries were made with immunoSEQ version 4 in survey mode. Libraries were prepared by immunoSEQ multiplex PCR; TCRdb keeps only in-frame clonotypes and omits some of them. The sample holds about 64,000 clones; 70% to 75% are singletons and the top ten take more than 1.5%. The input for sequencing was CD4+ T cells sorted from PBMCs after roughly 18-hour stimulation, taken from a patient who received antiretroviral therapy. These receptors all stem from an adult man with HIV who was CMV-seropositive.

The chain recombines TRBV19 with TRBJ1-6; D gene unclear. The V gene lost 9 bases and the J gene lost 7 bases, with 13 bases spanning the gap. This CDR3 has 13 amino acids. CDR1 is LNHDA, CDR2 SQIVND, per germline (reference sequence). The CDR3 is CASSNMGNSPLHF. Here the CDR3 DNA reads TGTGCCAGCTCGAATATGGGAAATTCACCCCTCCACTTT.

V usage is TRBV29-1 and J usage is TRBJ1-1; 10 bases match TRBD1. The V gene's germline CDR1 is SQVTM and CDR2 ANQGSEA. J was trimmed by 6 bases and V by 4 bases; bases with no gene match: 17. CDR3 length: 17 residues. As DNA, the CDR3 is TGCAGCGTTGCCGGTCTTTGGGAGACAGGGGGCACGGCTGAAGCTTTCTTT. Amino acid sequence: CSVAGLWETGGTAEAFF.

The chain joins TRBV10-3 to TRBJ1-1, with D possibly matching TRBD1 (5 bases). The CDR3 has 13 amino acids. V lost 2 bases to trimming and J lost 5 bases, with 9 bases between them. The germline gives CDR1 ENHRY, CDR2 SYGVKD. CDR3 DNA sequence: TGTGCCATCAGTGAGAGAGGGGAAACTGAAGCTTTCTTT. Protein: CAISERGETEAFF.

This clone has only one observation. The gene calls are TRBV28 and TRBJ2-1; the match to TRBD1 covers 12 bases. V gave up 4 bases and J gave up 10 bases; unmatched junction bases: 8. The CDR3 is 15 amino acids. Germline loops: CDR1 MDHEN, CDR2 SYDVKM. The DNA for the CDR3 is TGTGCCAGCAGTTGGGGACAGGGGGCGCGTCGGGAGCAGTTCTTC. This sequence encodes CASSWGQGARREQFF.

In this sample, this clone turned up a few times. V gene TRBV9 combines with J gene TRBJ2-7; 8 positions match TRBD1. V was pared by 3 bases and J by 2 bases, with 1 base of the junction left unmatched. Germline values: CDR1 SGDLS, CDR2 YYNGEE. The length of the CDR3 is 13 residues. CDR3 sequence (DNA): TGTGCCAGCAGCGCACAGGGGGCCTACGAGCAGTACTTC. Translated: CASSAQGAYEQYF. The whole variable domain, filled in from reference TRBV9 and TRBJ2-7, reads DSGVTQTPKHLITATGQRVTLRCSPRSGDLSVYWYQQSLDQGLQFLIQYYNGEERAKGNILERFSAQQFPDLHSELNLSSLELGDSALYFCASSAQGAYEQYFGPGTRLTVT.

The CDR3 nucleotides read TGTGCCAGCCGCCAGGGTTATCATGAGCAGTTCTTC. Its protein product is CASRQGYHEQFF. The genes are TRBV28 and TRBJ2-1; D perhaps matches TRBD1 (5 bases). The CDR3 loop spans 12 amino acids. With 8 bases removed from V and 8 bases from J, the gap between germline ends came to 13 bases. The germline gives CDR1 MDHEN, CDR2 SYDVKM.

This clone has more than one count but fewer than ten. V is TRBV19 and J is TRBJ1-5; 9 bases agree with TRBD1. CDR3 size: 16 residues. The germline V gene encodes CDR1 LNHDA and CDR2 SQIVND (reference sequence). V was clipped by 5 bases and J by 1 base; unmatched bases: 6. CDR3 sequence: CASSYRDRASNQPQHF. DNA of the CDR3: TGTGCCAGTAGTTACCGGGACAGGGCGAGCAATCAGCCCCAGCATTTT.

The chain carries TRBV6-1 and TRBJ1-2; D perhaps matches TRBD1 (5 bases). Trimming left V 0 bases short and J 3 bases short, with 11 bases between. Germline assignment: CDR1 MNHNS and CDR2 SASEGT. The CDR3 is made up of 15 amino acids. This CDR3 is CASSEAMDKYYGYTF. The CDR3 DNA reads TGTGCCAGCAGTGAAGCGATGGACAAATACTATGGCTACACCTTC.

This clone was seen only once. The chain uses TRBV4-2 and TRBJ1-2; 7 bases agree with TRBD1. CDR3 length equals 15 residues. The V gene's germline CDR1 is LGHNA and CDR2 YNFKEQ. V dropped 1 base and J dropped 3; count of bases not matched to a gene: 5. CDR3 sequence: CASSQAGGTDYGYTF. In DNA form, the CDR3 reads TGTGCCAGCAGCCAAGCAGGGGGTACGGACTATGGCTACACCTTC.

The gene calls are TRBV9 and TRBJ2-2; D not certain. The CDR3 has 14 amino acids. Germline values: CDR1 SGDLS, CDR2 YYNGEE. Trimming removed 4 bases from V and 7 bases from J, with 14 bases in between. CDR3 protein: CASSTQSAGGELFF. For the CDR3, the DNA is TGTGCCAGCAGCACCCAATCGGCCGGCGGGGAGCTGTTTTTT.

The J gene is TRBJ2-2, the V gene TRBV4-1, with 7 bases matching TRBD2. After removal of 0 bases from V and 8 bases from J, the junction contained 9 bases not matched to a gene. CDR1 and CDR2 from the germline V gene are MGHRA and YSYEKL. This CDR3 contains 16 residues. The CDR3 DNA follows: TGCGCCAGCAGCCAAGAGAGGACTAGAGCTTTAGGGGAGCTGTTTTTT. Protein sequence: CASSQERTRALGELFF.

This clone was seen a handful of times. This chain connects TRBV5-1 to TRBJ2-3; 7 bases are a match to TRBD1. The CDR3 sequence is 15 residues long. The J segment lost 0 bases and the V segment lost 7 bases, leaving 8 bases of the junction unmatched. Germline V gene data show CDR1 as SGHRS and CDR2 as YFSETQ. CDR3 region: CASYRDSSSTDTQYF. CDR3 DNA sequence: TGCGCCAGCTATCGGGACAGCTCTAGCACAGATACGCAGTATTTT.

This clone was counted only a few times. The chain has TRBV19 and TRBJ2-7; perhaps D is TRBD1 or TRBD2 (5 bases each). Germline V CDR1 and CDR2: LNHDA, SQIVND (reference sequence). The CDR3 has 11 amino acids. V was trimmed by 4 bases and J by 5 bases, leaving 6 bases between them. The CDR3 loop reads CASSRGNEQYF. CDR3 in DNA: TGTGCCAGTAGTAGGGGGAACGAGCAGTACTTC. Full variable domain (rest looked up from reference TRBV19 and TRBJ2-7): DGGITQSPKYLFRKEGQNVTLSCEQNLNHDAMYWYRQDPGQGLRLIYYSQIVNDFQKGDIAEGYSVSREKKESFPLTVTSAQKNPTAFYLCASSRGNEQYFGPGTRLTVT.

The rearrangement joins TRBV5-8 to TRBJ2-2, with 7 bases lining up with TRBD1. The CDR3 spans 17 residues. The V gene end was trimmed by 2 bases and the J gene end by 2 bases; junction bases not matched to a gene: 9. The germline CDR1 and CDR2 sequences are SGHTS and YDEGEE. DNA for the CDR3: TGTGCCAGCAGCTTTTCTCAGACAGGGATAAACACCGGGGAGCTGTTTTTT. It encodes CASSFSQTGINTGELFF.

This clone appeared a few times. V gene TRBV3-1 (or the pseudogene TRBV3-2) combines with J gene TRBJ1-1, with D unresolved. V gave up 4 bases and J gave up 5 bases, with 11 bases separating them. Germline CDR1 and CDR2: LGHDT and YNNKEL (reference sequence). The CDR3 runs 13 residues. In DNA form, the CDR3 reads TGTGCCAGCAGCCCGGACCCCAAAACTGAAGCTTTCTTT. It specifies CASSPDPKTEAFF.

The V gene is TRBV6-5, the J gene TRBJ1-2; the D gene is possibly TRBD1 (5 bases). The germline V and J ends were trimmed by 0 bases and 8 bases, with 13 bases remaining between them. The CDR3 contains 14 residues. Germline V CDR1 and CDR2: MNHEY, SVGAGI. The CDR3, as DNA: TGTGCCAGCAGTTACTCGGGTAGGGGAGAAGGCTACACCTTC. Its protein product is CASSYSGRGEGYTF.

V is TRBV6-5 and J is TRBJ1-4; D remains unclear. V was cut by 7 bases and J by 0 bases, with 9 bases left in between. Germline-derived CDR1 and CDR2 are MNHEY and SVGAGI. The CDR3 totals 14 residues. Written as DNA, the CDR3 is TGTGCCAGCACGACACCGTCAACTAATGAAAAACTGTTTTTT. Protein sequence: CASTTPSTNEKLFF.

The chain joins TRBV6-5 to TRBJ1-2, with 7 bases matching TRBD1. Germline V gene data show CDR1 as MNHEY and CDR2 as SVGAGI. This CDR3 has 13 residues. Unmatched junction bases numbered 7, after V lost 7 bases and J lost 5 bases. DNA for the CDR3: TGTGCCAGCACCCAGGGGGGGGAGTATGGCTACACCTTC. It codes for CASTQGGEYGYTF.

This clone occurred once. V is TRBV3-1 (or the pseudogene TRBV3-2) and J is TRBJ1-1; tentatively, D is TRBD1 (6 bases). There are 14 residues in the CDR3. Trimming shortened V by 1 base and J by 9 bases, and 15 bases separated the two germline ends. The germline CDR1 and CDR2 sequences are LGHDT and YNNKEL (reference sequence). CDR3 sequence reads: CASSQVGGTHQAFF. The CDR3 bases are TGTGCCAGCAGCCAAGTAGGTGGGACACATCAAGCTTTCTTT.

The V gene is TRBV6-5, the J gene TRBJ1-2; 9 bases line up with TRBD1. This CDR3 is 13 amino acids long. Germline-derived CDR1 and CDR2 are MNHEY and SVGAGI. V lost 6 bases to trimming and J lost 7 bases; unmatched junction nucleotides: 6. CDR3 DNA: TGTGCCAGCAGGGACAGGGGATTCGGTGGCTACACCTTC. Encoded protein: CASRDRGFGGYTF.

DNA for the CDR3: TGTGCCAGCAGTTTTGGGGGGTTGACAGGGTTGAACGAGCAGTACTTC. Its protein product is CASSFGGLTGLNEQYF. V and J are TRBV28 and TRBJ2-7, with D maybe TRBD1 (7 bases). This CDR3 spans 16 amino acids. Germline V gene sequence: CDR1 MDHEN, CDR2 SYDVKM. Trimming left V 3 bases short and J 5 bases short, with 20 bases between. Drawing the rest from reference TRBV28 and TRBJ2-7, the complete variable domain is DVKVTQSSRYLVKRTGEKVFLECVQDMDHENMFWYRQDPGLGLRLIYFSYDVKMKEKGDIPEGYSVSREKKERFSLILESASTNQTSMYLCASSFGGLTGLNEQYFGPGTRLTVT.

The CDR3 coding sequence is TGTGCCAGCAGTGAAAACAGCTACGAGCAGTACTTC. Protein sequence: CASSENSYEQYF. This chain joins TRBV6-1 and TRBJ2-7, with unresolved D. The CDR3 loop spans 12 amino acids. Germline assignment: CDR1 MNHNS and CDR2 SASEGT. V lost 2 bases and J lost 3, with 5 bases in between.

CDR3 protein: CASRIDRDNTEAFF. CDR3 bases: TGTGCCAGCAGGATCGACAGGGACAACACTGAAGCTTTCTTT. This rearrangement joins TRBV27 to TRBJ1-1; 7 bases match TRBD1. With 6 bases clipped from V and 2 bases from J, the junction kept 6 bases outside the gene matches. Germline V gene lookup returns CDR1 MNHEY and CDR2 SMNVEV (reference sequence). This CDR3 region has 14 residues.

The CDR3 bases are TGTGCCAGCAGTGAAGGGGGGGCCCTCTCCTACGAGCAGTACTTC. This encodes CASSEGGALSYEQYF. The rearrangement joins TRBV6-1 to TRBJ2-7; D is tentatively TRBD1 or TRBD2 (6 bases each). Germline V gene data show CDR1 as MNHNS and CDR2 as SASEGT. There are 15 residues in the CDR3. With 1 base removed from V and 0 bases from J, the gap between germline ends came to 10 bases.

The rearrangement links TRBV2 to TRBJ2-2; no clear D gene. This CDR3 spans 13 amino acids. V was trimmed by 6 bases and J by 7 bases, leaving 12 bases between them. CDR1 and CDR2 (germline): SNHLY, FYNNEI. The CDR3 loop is CASSADGGGELFF. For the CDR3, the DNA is TGTGCCAGCAGCGCGGATGGTGGCGGGGAGCTGTTTTTT.

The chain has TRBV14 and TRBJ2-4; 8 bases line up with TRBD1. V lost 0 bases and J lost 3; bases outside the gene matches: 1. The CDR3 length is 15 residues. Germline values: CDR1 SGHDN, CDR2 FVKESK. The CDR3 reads CASSQEQGVKNIQYF. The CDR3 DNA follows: TGTGCCAGCAGCCAAGAACAGGGGGTCAAAAACATTCAGTACTTC.